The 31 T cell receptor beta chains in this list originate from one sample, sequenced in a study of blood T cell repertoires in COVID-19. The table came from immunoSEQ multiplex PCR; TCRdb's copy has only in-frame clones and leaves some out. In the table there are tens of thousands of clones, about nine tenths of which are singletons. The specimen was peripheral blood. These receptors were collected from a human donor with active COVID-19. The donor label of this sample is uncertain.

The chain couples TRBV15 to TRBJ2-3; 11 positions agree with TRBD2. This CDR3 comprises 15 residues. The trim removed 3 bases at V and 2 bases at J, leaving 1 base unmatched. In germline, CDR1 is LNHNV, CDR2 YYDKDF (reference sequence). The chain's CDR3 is CATSRGLAVTDTQYF. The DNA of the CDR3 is TGTGCCACCAGCAGGGGACTAGCGGTCACAGATACGCAGTATTTT.

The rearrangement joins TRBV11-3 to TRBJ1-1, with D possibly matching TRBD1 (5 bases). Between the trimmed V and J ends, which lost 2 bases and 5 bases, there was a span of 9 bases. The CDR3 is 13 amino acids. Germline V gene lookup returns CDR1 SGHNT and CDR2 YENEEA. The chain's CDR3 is CASSLRGATEAFF. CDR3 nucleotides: TGTGCCAGCAGCTTAAGGGGCGCGACTGAAGCTTTCTTT. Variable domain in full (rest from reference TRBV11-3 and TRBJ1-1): EAGVVQSPRYKIIEKKQPVAFWCNPISGHNTLYWYLQNLGQGPELLIRYENEEAVDDSQLPKDRFSAERLKGVDSTLKIQPAELGDSAVYLCASSLRGATEAFFGQGTRLTVV.

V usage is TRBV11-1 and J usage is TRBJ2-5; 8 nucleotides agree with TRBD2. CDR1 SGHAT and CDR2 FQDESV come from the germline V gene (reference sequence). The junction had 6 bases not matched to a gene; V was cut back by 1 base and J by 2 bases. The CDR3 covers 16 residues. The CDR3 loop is CASSLVAGGLQETQYF. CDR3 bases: TGTGCCAGCAGCTTAGTTGCGGGAGGCCTACAAGAGACCCAGTACTTC.

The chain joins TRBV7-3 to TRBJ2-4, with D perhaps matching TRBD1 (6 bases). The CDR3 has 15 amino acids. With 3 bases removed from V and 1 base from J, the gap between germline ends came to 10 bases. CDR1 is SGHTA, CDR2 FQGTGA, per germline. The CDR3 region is CASSLRTGAKNIQYF. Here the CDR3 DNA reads TGTGCCAGCAGCTTGAGAACAGGGGCCAAAAACATTCAGTACTTC.

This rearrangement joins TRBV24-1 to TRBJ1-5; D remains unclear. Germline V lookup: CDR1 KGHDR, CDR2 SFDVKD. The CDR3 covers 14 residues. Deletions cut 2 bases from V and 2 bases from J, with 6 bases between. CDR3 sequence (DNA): TGTGCCACCAGTGATTCGCAGGGCAATCAGCCCCAGCATTTT. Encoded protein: CATSDSQGNQPQHF.

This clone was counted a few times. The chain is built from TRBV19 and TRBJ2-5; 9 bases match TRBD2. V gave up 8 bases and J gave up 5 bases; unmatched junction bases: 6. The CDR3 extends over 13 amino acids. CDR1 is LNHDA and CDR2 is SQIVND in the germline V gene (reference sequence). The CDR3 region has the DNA TGTGCCAGTGGCCCGGGACTAGCCGAGACCCAGTACTTC. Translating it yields CASGPGLAETQYF. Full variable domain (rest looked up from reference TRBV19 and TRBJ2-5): DGGITQSPKYLFRKEGQNVTLSCEQNLNHDAMYWYRQDPGQGLRLIYYSQIVNDFQKGDIAEGYSVSREKKESFPLTVTSAQKNPTAFYLCASGPGLAETQYFGPGTRLLVL.

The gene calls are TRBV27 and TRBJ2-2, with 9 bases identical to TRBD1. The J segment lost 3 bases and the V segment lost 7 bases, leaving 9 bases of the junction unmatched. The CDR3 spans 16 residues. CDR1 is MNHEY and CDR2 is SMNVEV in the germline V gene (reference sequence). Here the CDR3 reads CASTNYRGQDTGELFF. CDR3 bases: TGTGCCAGCACCAACTACAGGGGGCAGGACACCGGGGAGCTGTTTTTT.

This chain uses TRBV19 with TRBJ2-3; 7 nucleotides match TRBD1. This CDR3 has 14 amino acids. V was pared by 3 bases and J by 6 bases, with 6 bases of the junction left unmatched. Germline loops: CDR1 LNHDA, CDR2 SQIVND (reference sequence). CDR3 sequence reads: CASSIRGGQDTQYF. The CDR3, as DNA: TGTGCCAGTAGTATTCGAGGGGGCCAGGATACGCAGTATTTT.

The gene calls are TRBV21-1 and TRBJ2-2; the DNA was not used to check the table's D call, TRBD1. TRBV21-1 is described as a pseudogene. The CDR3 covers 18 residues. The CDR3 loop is CASSKGTGGRVDTGELFF. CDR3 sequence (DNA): TGTGCCAGCAGCAAAGGGACAGGGGGCCGCGTCGACACCGGGGAGCTGTTTTTT.

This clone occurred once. CDR3 DNA sequence: TGCGCCAGCAGCCAAGGTCCAGGGGTTGTGTACGAGCAGTACTTC. This translates into CASSQGPGVVYEQYF. The rearrangement joins TRBV4-1 to TRBJ2-7; TRBD1 might be the D (6 bases). V lost 1 base and J lost 4, with 14 bases in between. The germline V gene encodes CDR1 MGHRA and CDR2 YSYEKL. The CDR3 extends over 15 amino acids.

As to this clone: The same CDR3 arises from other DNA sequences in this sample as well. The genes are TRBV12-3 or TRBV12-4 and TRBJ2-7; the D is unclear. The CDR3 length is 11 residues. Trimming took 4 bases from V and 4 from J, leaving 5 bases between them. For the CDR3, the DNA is TGTGCCAGCAGTTCACGGTACGAGCAGTACTTC. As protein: CASSSRYEQYF.

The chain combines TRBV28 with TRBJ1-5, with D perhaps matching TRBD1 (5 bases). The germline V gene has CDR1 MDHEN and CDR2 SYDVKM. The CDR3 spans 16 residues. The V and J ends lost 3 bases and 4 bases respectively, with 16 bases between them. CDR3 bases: TGTGCCAGCAGTTTTTGGAGGGGAGGTGGAAATCAGCCCCAGCATTTT. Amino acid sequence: CASSFWRGGGNQPQHF.

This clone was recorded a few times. CDR3 DNA sequence: TGTGCCAGTAGTCTAGGACAGCCCTACGAGCAGTACTTC. Its protein product is CASSLGQPYEQYF. The chain has TRBV19 and TRBJ2-7; the D gene is possibly TRBD1 (6 bases). The germline V and J ends were trimmed by 5 bases and 2 bases, with 10 bases remaining between them. This CDR3 spans 13 amino acids. Per germline, CDR1 LNHDA and CDR2 SQIVND (reference sequence).

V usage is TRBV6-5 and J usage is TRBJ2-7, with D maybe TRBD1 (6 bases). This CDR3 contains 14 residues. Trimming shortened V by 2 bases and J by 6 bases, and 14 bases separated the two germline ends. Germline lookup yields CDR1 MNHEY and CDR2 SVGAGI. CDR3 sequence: CASSYDARGGEQYF. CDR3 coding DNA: TGTGCCAGCAGTTACGACGCCAGGGGCGGCGAGCAGTACTTC.

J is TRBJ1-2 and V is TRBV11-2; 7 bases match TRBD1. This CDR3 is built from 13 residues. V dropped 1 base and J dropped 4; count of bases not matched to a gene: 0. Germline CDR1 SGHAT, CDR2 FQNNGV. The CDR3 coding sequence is TGTGCCAGCAGCTTAGGGACAGGCTATGGCTACACCTTC. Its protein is CASSLGTGYGYTF. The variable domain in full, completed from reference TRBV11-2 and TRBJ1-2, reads EAGVAQSPRYKIIEKRQSVAFWCNPISGHATLYWYQQILGQGPKLLIQFQNNGVVDDSQLPKDRFSAERLKGVDSTLKIQPAKLEDSAVYLCASSLGTGYGYTFGSGTRLTVV.

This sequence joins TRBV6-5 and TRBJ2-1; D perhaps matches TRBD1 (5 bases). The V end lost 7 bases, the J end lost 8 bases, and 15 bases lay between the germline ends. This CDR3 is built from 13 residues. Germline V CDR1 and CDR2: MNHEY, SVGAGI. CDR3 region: CASKGQGRHEQFF. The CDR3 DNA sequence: TGTGCCAGCAAAGGGCAGGGAAGGCATGAGCAGTTCTTC.

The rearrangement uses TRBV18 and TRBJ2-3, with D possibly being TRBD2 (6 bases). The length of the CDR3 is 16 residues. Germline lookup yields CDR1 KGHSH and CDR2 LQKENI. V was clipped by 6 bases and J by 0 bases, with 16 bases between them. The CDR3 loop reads CASSPMVAGSTDTQYF. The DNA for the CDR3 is TGTGCCAGCTCCCCCATGGTGGCGGGGAGCACAGATACGCAGTATTTT.

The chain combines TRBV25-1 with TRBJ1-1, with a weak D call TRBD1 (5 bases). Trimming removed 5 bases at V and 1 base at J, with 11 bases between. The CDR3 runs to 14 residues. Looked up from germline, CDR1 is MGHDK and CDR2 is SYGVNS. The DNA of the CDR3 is TGTGCCAGCAGTCCTGCCGACAGGAACACTGAAGCTTTCTTT. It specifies CASSPADRNTEAFF.

As DNA, the CDR3 is TGTGCCAGCAGCTTCGGGCAGGGGCATCAGCCCCAGCATTTT. Protein: CASSFGQGHQPQHF. The rearrangement links TRBV11-2 to TRBJ1-5, with D maybe TRBD1 (6 bases). V lost 3 bases and J 5 bases, leaving 11 bases between the germline ends. This CDR3 is 14 amino acids long. The germline V gene encodes CDR1 SGHAT and CDR2 FQNNGV.

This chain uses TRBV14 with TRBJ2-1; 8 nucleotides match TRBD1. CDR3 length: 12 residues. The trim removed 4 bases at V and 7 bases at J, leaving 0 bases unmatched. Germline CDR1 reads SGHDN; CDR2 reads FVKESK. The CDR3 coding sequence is TGTGCCAGCAGCCGACAGGGGAATGAGCAGTTCTTC. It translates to CASSRQGNEQFF.

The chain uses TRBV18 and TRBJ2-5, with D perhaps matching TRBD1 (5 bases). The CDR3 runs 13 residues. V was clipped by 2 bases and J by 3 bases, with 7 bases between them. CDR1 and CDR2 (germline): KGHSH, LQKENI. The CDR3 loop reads CASSPDSKETQYF. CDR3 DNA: TGTGCCAGCTCACCAGACAGTAAAGAGACCCAGTACTTC.

CDR3 protein: CASSPPRGGSGRASWRDIQYF. In DNA, the CDR3 is TGTGCCAGCAGTCCTCCGCGGGGGGGAAGCGGGAGAGCCTCCTGGAGGGACATTCAGTACTTC. V is TRBV27 and J is TRBJ2-4, with 9 bases lining up with TRBD2. This CDR3 has 21 amino acids. Looked up from germline, CDR1 is MNHEY and CDR2 is SMNVEV (reference sequence). Trimming removed 5 bases from V and 8 bases from J; junction bases left unmatched: 28.

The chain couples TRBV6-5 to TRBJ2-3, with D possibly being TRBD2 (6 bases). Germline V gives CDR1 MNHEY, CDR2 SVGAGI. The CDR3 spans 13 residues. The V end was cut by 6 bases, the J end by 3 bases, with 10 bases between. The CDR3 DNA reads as TGTGCCAGCAGCCTTAGCGGAACAGATACGCAGTATTTT. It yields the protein CASSLSGTDTQYF.

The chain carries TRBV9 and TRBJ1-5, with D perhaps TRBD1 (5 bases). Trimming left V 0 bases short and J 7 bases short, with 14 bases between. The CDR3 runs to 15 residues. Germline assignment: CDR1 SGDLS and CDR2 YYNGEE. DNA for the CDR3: TGTGCCAGCAGCGTAGATCCCGGGCGGGGGCAGCCCCAGCATTTT. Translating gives CASSVDPGRGQPQHF.

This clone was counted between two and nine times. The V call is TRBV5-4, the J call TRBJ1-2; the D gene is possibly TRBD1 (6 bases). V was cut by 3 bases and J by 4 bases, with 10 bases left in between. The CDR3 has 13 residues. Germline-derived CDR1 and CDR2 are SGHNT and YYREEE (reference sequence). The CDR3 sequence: CASSSQGAYGYTF. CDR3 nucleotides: TGTGCCAGCAGCTCACAGGGTGCCTATGGCTACACCTTC.

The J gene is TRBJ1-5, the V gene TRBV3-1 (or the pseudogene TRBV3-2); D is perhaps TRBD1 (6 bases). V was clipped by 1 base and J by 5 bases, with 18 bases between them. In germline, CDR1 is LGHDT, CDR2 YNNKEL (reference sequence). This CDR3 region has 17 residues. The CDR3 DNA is TGTGCCAGCAGCCAAGGAAGAGGACAGCCGGAGGATCAGCCCCAGCATTTT. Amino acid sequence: CASSQGRGQPEDQPQHF.

CDR3 protein: CASSQGTGGSYEQYF. As DNA, the CDR3 is TGTGCCAGCAGCCAAGGGACAGGGGGCTCCTACGAGCAGTACTTC. The chain recombines TRBV3-1 (or the pseudogene TRBV3-2) with TRBJ2-7, with 10 bases fitting TRBD1. CDR3 size: 15 residues. With 1 base clipped from V and 0 bases from J, the junction kept 0 bases outside the gene matches. Looked up from germline, CDR1 is LGHDT and CDR2 is YNNKEL (reference sequence).

The CDR3: CASSSLAGSTDTQYF. The CDR3 DNA reads as TGTGCCAGTAGTTCCCTAGCGGGAAGCACAGATACGCAGTATTTT. The rearrangement joins TRBV19 to TRBJ2-3; TRBD2 aligns across 9 bases. The length of the CDR3 is 15 residues. CDR1 is LNHDA, CDR2 SQIVND, per germline (reference sequence). The J segment lost 0 bases and the V segment lost 5 bases, leaving 3 bases of the junction unmatched.

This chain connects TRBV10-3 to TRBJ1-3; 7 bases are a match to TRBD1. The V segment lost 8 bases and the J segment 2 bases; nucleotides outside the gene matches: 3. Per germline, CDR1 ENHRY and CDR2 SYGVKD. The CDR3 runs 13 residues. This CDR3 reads CAIGTAPGNTIYF. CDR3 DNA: TGTGCCATCGGGACAGCTCCTGGAAACACCATATATTTT.

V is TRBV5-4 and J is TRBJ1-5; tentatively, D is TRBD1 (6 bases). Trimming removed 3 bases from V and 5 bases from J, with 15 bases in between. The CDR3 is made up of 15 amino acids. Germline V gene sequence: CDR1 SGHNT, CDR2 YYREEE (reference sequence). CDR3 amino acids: CASSSWDTRDQPQHF. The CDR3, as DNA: TGTGCCAGCAGCTCCTGGGACACGCGGGATCAGCCCCAGCATTTT.

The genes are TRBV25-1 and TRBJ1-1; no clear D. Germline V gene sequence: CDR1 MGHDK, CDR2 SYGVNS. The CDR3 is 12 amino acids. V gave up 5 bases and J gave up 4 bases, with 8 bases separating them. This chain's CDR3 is CASSKGSTEAFF. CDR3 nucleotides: TGTGCCAGCAGTAAAGGGAGCACTGAAGCTTTCTTT.